The entry that follows covers one T cell receptor beta chain sequence. Germline V CDR1 and CDR2: SGHNT, YYREEE (reference sequence). This CDR3 has 16 amino acids. Trimming took 0 bases from V and 5 from J, leaving 14 bases between them. This entry is derived from a study of T cell responses to AZD1222 COVID-19 vaccine. Produced via immunoSEQ multiplex PCR; TCRdb's table is partial and in-frame only. The sample holds 75,000 to 100,000 clones; around 87% are singletons and the top ten take roughly 9.1%. This TCR was recovered from an adult in good health. Sequencing used peripheral blood, obtained on day 0 of AZD1222 vaccination. The chain has TRBV5-4 and TRBJ2-2; D is perhaps TRBD1 (5 bases). The CDR3 DNA is TGTGCCAGCAGCTTGGTAGGGCAGGGTGGGACCGGGGAGCTGTTTTTT. Residues: CASSLVGQGGTGELFF.